This TCR beta chain was sequenced for a study of T cells in narcolepsy. Profiled with immunoSEQ multiplex PCR; TCRdb holds only in-frame clones, not every one. The data contain approximately 20,000 clones, approximately 90% of them singletons. This CDR3 has 15 residues. Germline V lookup: CDR1 MNHNS, CDR2 SASEGT. V lost 7 bases and J 6 bases, leaving 19 bases between the germline ends. The sequencing sample was made of CD45RA- memory CD4+ T cells from PBMCs. The source is a human donor with narcolepsy. The chain combines TRBV6-1 with TRBJ2-4; no clear D. This CDR3 reads CASNDRTATRNIQYF. CDR3 DNA: TGTGCCAGCAACGATAGGACCGCCACGAGAAACATTCAGTACTTC.